This TCR beta chain was captured by sequencing in a study of T cell repertoires and HLA-DP antigens. Only one count was recorded for this clone. Its antigen is not identified. The V and J ends lost 5 bases and 5 bases respectively, with 23 bases between them. This CDR3 comprises 17 residues. In germline, CDR1 is SGDLS, CDR2 YYNGEE. Assay used: immunoSEQ multiplex PCR; TCRdb lists only in-frame clones, some missing. The sample lists some 110,000 clones, about 92% occurring once. The receptor was derived from a woman under 30 in good health and CMV-seronegative. What was sequenced was CD4+ T cells from PBMCs. The genes are TRBV9 and TRBJ2-1; weak D call: TRBD2 (6 bases). The CDR3 nucleotides read TGTGCCAGCAGTCCCACAGGCGGGACCCGAGCGGACAATGAGCAGTTCTTC. Amino acid sequence: CASSPTGGTRADNEQFF. Based on the CDR3 plus reference TRBV9 and TRBJ2-1, the full variable domain is DSGVTQTPKHLITATGQRVTLRCSPRSGDLSVYWYQQSLDQGLQFLIQYYNGEERAKGNILERFSAQQFPDLHSELNLSSLELGDSALYFCASSPTGGTRADNEQFFGPGTRLTVL.